This T cell receptor beta chain was sequenced in a study of blood T cell repertoires in COVID-19. Study information: Whether acute or convalescent, the COVID-19 samples came from the United States, Italy and Spain. Sources were T cells, B-cell-depleted T cells, or PBMCs; the material itself was cDNA or gDNA.

As handled by the study authors: Reference gene primers were amplified, and this amplification served to estimate nucleated cell counts. This table comes from immunoSEQ multiplex PCR, and its TCRdb copy is limited to in-frame clones, with some not included. Clone size and the V and J calls come from that table; the DNA yielded D and trimming. The repertoire includes over 85,000 clones, around 75% of them detected once, and approximately 24% sits in the top ten. The ends were cut back, 5 bases at V and 5 bases at J, with 18 bases in the middle. The CDR3 covers 15 residues. Germline V lookup: CDR1 SGHAT, CDR2 FQNNGV.

This chain joins TRBV11-2 and TRBJ2-5; TRBD2 is a possible D gene (5 bases). Sequenced input: peripheral blood. This TCR was sampled from a man between 65 and 85 years old with acute or convalescent COVID-19. The CDR3 loop is CASSLRRERPETQYF. DNA of the CDR3: TGTGCCAGCAGCCTACGCCGGGAACGACCGGAGACCCAGTACTTC.